This T cell receptor (beta chain) comes out of a study of regulatory T cells in long-lasting Graves disease. Sample time point: newly diagnosed GD, antithyroid drugs for less than 3 months. Extracted RNA from PBMCs served as the source of the TCR library. This clonotype was counted ten times or more. The CDR3 extends over 14 amino acids. CDR1 and CDR2 (germline): SNHLY, FYNNEI. After removal of 6 bases from V and 10 bases from J, the junction contained 11 bases not matched to a gene. Both iRepertoire HTBI primers and Arm-PCR of CDR3 regions were used to build the TCR beta libraries. TCRdb reanalysed the multiplex PCR reads using MiXCR and keeps one entry per CDR3 protein. The sample holds under 400,000 distinct CDR3 sequences, around 15% seen once. This sample was shared with a second study, whose subject was T cells in Graves' hyperthyroidism and ophthalmopathy. That source adds: Blood shared most expanded thyroid clonotypes above 0.001.

Specimen: peripheral blood mononuclear cells (PBMCs), collected at new diagnosis, from a patient treated with antithyroid drugs. This sequence joins TRBV2 and TRBJ2-3; 9 bases are a match to TRBD1. The TCR comes from a man aged 35 to 55 with Graves disease. The CDR3 protein is CASSARDRVIAQYF. The CDR3 DNA follows: TGTGCCAGCAGCGCCCGGGACAGGGTTATTGCGCAGTATTTT. The full variable domain, with the rest looked up from reference TRBV2 and TRBJ2-3, is EPEVTQTPSHQVTQMGQEVILRCVPISNHLYFYWYRQILGQKVEFLVSFYNNEISEKSEIFDDQFSVERPDGSNFTLKIRSTKLEDSAMYFCASSARDRVIAQYFGPGTRLTVL.